Listed here are 23 T cell receptor beta chains from one sample, sequenced in a study of CD8+ T cells in alopecia areata (dated by TCRdb to the late 2010s). Libraries came from the immunoSEQ multiplex PCR assay. For TCR sequencing, RNA was extracted from every sample and reverse transcribed into cDNA to serve as template. TCRdb holds this immuneACCESS table with in-frame rearrangements only. Some clones are missing; in checked studies, unresolved V genes explain under half, and the rest has no known cause. The sample contains about 120,000 clones, roughly 63% of them found a single time. Clones ranked in the top ten supply just under 30% of the sample. The time point label, read with the paper, signifies: roughly 27 days on oral tofacitinib. Explained via the paper, the treatment or condition label denotes: oral pan-JAK inhibitor, 5-10 mg twice daily. Sequenced material: CD8+ T cells sorted from blood, taken at week 4, from a patient treated with tofacitinib. These receptors originate from a human donor with alopecia areata.

This clone was recorded a few times. J is TRBJ2-7 and V is TRBV29-1; 7 nucleotides align to TRBD1. Germline V gives CDR1 SQVTM, CDR2 ANQGSEA. CDR3 length: 14 amino acids. J was trimmed by 2 bases and V by 6 bases; bases with no gene match: 10. The CDR3 reads CSVLQGFLTYEQYF. CDR3 DNA: TGCAGCGTCCTACAGGGGTTCCTAACCTACGAGCAGTACTTC.

The chain uses TRBV5-1 and TRBJ1-1, with D tentatively TRBD1 (5 bases). The germline V and J ends were trimmed by 1 base and 7 bases, with 5 bases remaining between them. The CDR3 covers 11 residues. Per germline, CDR1 SGHRS and CDR2 YFSETQ. As DNA, the CDR3 is TGCGCCAGCAGCTTGACAGGTGAAGCTTTCTTT. It is translated as CASSLTGEAFF.

The genes are TRBV7-6 and TRBJ1-4; TRBD1 is a possible D gene (6 bases). Germline loops: CDR1 SGHVS, CDR2 FNYEAQ. Trimming removed 2 bases from V and 2 bases from J, with 9 bases in between. This CDR3 contains 15 residues. CDR3 residues: CASSLRGKTNEKLFF. The CDR3 DNA follows: TGTGCCAGCAGCTTAAGGGGGAAGACTAATGAAAAACTGTTTTTT.

Only a few counts were recorded for this clone. V gene TRBV4-3 combines with J gene TRBJ1-1, with D maybe TRBD1 (6 bases). CDR1 and CDR2 from the germline V gene are LGHNA and YSLEER. Trimming left V 0 bases short and J 5 bases short, with 13 bases between. The CDR3 is made up of 15 amino acids. The DNA of the CDR3 is TGCGCCAGCAGCCAAGAGTTTCAGGGGCAAACTGAAGCTTTCTTT. This encodes CASSQEFQGQTEAFF.

The CDR3 loop reads CASSLGQGVNEQFF. The CDR3 DNA follows: TGTGCCAGCAGCCTGGGACAGGGGGTTAATGAGCAGTTCTTC. This chain links TRBV7-6 with TRBJ2-1; 11 bases fit TRBD1. CDR1 SGHVS and CDR2 FNYEAQ come from the germline V gene. V was pared by 5 bases and J by 7 bases, with 4 bases of the junction left unmatched. The CDR3 runs to 14 residues.

V gene TRBV7-9 combines with J gene TRBJ2-1; a possible D gene is TRBD2 (5 bases). The CDR3 extends over 14 amino acids. Germline assignment: CDR1 SEHNR and CDR2 FQNEAQ (reference sequence). Trimming removed 8 bases at V and 7 bases at J, with 18 bases between. The CDR3 sequence: CASFQRTEGNEQFF. In nucleotides, the CDR3 is TGTGCCAGCTTCCAGCGGACTGAAGGGAATGAGCAGTTCTTC.

The chain uses TRBV30 and TRBJ1-1; 7 nucleotides line up with TRBD1. J gave up 11 bases and V 5 bases, and 8 bases lay outside the gene matches. This CDR3 is 11 amino acids long. CDR1 is GTSNPN, CDR2 SVGIG, per germline (reference sequence). For the CDR3, the DNA is TGTGCCTGGGAACAGGGGATATTTGCTTTCTTT. This codes for CAWEQGIFAFF.

The CDR3 DNA reads as TGTGCCACCAGCAGAGATCGGTTCGACAGGGTCAATGGCTACACCTTC. Translation: CATSRDRFDRVNGYTF. The chain has TRBV15 and TRBJ1-2, with TRBD1 matching 7 bases. CDR3 length equals 16 residues. Unmatched junction bases numbered 10, after V lost 0 bases and J lost 6 bases. Germline lookup yields CDR1 LNHNV and CDR2 YYDKDF (reference sequence).

The table lists this clone with a count of one. This rearrangement joins TRBV29-1 to TRBJ1-1; D possibly corresponds to TRBD1 (6 bases). The V gene lost 1 base and the J gene lost 1 base, with 13 bases spanning the gap. Germline-derived CDR1 and CDR2 are SQVTM and ANQGSEA. The CDR3 covers 15 residues. The CDR3 spells CSVEGVNRENTEAFF. The CDR3 coding sequence is TGCAGCGTTGAAGGTGTGAACAGGGAGAACACTGAAGCTTTCTTT.

This clone was seen only a few times. The chain joins TRBV27 to TRBJ2-2; D could derive from TRBD1 or TRBD2 (5 bases each). V lost 6 bases and J 0 bases, leaving 14 bases between the germline ends. Germline V gene lookup returns CDR1 MNHEY and CDR2 SMNVEV (reference sequence). The CDR3 extends over 16 amino acids. The CDR3 reads CASSPPGRTNTGELFF. The CDR3 DNA reads TGTGCCAGCAGCCCCCCGGGACGCACGAACACCGGGGAGCTGTTTTTT.

There are a few counts of this clone. This CDR3 is CSIVDRPTYEQYF. The CDR3 DNA is TGCAGCATTGTAGACCGCCCGACCTACGAGCAGTACTTC. The chain recombines TRBV29-1 with TRBJ2-7; D gene uncertain. With 8 bases removed from V and 2 bases from J, the gap between germline ends came to 16 bases. Germline CDR1 is SQVTM and CDR2 is ANQGSEA. The CDR3 is 13 amino acids.

This clone turned up a few times. This rearrangement joins TRBV29-1 to TRBJ2-7; D uncertain. Per germline, CDR1 SQVTM and CDR2 ANQGSEA. V lost 4 bases and J lost 2, with 15 bases in between. CDR3 length: 14 amino acids. In nucleotides, the CDR3 is TGCAGCGTTGCCGTGGGTCCAGAACCCTACGAGCAGTACTTC. This encodes CSVAVGPEPYEQYF.

The CDR3 loop reads CASSEDSGLLVETQYF. For the CDR3, the DNA is TGTGCCAGCAGTGAAGACAGTGGACTCCTCGTAGAGACCCAGTACTTC. V is TRBV25-1 and J is TRBJ2-5, with D possibly called TRBD1 or TRBD2 (5 bases each). The CDR3 covers 16 residues. The germline V gene has CDR1 MGHDK and CDR2 SYGVNS. The germline V and J ends were trimmed by 2 bases and 4 bases, with 17 bases remaining between them. The full variable domain, completed using reference TRBV25-1 and TRBJ2-5, is EADIYQTPRYLVIGTGKKITLECSQTMGHDKMYWYQQDPGMELHLIHYSYGVNSTEKGDLSSESTVSRIRTEHFPLTLESARPSHTSQYLCASSEDSGLLVETQYFGPGTRLLVL.

The genes are TRBV6-6 and TRBJ1-5; D possibly corresponds to TRBD1 (5 bases). The CDR3 sequence is 14 residues long. Between the trimmed V and J ends, which lost 7 bases and 1 base, there was a span of 11 bases. In germline, CDR1 is MNHNY, CDR2 SVGAGI (reference sequence). The CDR3 sequence: CASTGTASNQPQHF. The CDR3 bases are TGTGCCAGCACCGGGACCGCAAGCAATCAGCCCCAGCATTTT.

In this sample, this clone turned up a few times. The chain carries TRBV4-2 and TRBJ1-1; TRBD1 matches at 8 bases. Germline V gene data show CDR1 as LGHNA and CDR2 as YNFKEQ. There are 15 residues in the CDR3. J gave up 6 bases and V 5 bases, and 11 bases lay outside the gene matches. This chain's CDR3 is CASSLTGGGNAEAFF. DNA of the CDR3: TGTGCCAGCAGCTTAACAGGGGGAGGAAACGCTGAAGCTTTCTTT.

The chain carries TRBV7-9 and TRBJ2-1, with D perhaps TRBD2 (5 bases). The V and J ends lost 4 bases and 8 bases respectively, with 21 bases between them. Germline V gives CDR1 SEHNR, CDR2 FQNEAQ (reference sequence). The CDR3 contains 16 residues. The CDR3 sequence: CASSSDRRVLQDEQFF. CDR3 DNA: TGTGCCAGCAGCTCAGACCGGCGGGTCCTGCAGGATGAGCAGTTCTTC.

This chain connects TRBV30 to TRBJ2-3; D gene ambiguous. Trimming cost V 3 bases and J 4 bases, with 11 bases left between them. Germline assignment: CDR1 GTSNPN and CDR2 SVGIG (reference sequence). CDR3 size: 13 residues. The CDR3 sequence: CAWSIRSPDTQYF. The DNA of the CDR3 is TGTGCCTGGAGCATACGGTCCCCAGATACGCAGTATTTT.

This clone has a handful of counts. In nucleotides, the CDR3 is TGTGCCTGGAGTACTCGGACCCAGAGCAATCAGCCCCAGCATTTT. Translated: CAWSTRTQSNQPQHF. This chain uses TRBV30 with TRBJ1-5; no clear D. Trimming cost V 2 bases and J 1 base, with 12 bases left between them. The CDR3 runs 15 residues. Germline V gives CDR1 GTSNPN, CDR2 SVGIG (reference sequence).

The rearrangement joins TRBV2 to TRBJ2-7; 11 bases line up with TRBD2. The germline V gene has CDR1 SNHLY and CDR2 FYNNEI. The junction had 9 bases not matched to a gene; V was cut back by 7 bases and J by 7 bases. This CDR3 contains 14 residues. Here the CDR3 DNA reads TGTGCCAGCAAAACTAGCGGGGGAACGTGGGAGCAGTACTTC. Protein sequence: CASKTSGGTWEQYF.

The genes are TRBV15 and TRBJ2-5, with D perhaps TRBD2 (7 bases). V lost 0 bases to trimming and J lost 1 base, with 9 bases between them. Germline CDR1 reads LNHNV; CDR2 reads YYDKDF (reference sequence). This CDR3 has 15 residues. In nucleotides, the CDR3 is TGTGCCACCAGCAGAGAAGGGGGGGCCCAAGAGACCCAGTACTTC. Translated, it gives CATSREGGAQETQYF.

The rearrangement uses TRBV29-1 and TRBJ1-2, with D possibly TRBD1 on 6 matching bases. CDR1 is SQVTM, CDR2 ANQGSEA, per germline. Trimming shortened V by 7 bases and J by 4 bases, and 13 bases separated the two germline ends. CDR3 size: 12 residues. The DNA of the CDR3 is TGCAGCGGGGGGGCGGACTTCTATGGCTACACCTTC. Translated: CSGGADFYGYTF.

CDR3 nucleotide sequence: TGCGCCAGCAGCCAAGATCCGACGGCTCCGCACACTGAAGCTTTCTTT. This translates into CASSQDPTAPHTEAFF. The chain uses TRBV4-1 and TRBJ1-1; no clear D. This CDR3 has 16 amino acids. The V end was cut by 0 bases, the J end by 3 bases, with 14 bases between. CDR1 MGHRA and CDR2 YSYEKL come from the germline V gene.

This clone was counted between two and nine times. This chain uses TRBV19 with TRBJ1-2, with D hard to call. Trimming stripped 0 bases from V and 3 bases from J, with 8 bases between. Germline-derived CDR1 and CDR2 are LNHDA and SQIVND (reference sequence). This CDR3 region has 14 residues. CDR3 nucleotide sequence: TGTGCCAGTAGTATAGAGCGCGGCTACTATGGCTACACCTTC. Translating gives CASSIERGYYGYTF.